This TCR beta chain was sequenced for a study of response to subunit inactivated influenza vaccine. This clonotype was detected ten times or more. Its target is unknown. Whole-study findings and limits: New T cells are recruited in small numbers by each seasonal influenza vaccination, according to the authors' suggestion.

In TCRdb, the RT-PCR reads were re-called with MiXCR into one record per CDR3 protein. Among more than 400,000 distinct CDR3 sequences listed, 9.5% to 12% were seen once. The sequence was collected from a man aged 50-60 years who received an inactivated influenza vaccine. The sample was PBMCs from blood, taken roughly 45 days after vaccination.

The CDR3 DNA reads as TGCAGTGCTCCCCCCCCTCCTAGGGGCGAGCAGTACTTC. Translating gives CSAPPPPRGEQYF. The gene calls are TRBV20-1 and TRBJ2-7; possibly TRBD1 for D (5 bases). This CDR3 spans 13 amino acids. V lost 5 bases, J lost 6 bases, and 17 bases lay in between. The germline V gene has CDR1 DFQATT and CDR2 SNEGSKA (reference sequence).